Given below is one T cell receptor (beta chain) in context. One end of the junction is discordant with germline, which a read error may explain. A COVID-19 case was met by exposed participants within 2 weeks before study entry. These data are taken from a study of blood T cell repertoires in COVID-19. Study-wide background: Nucleic acid was either cDNA or gDNA, and it came from T cells, B-cell-depleted T cells, or PBMCs.

Germline V lookup: CDR1 SGDLS, CDR2 YYNGEE. The CDR3 is 14 amino acids. Source study methods: Estimated nucleated cell counts came from reference gene primer amplification. The assay was immunoSEQ multiplex PCR, and TCRdb's table has in-frame clones only and misses some. V, J and clone size reflect that table, while D and trimming were determined from the DNA. The sample comprises around 190,000 clones, roughly 89% of which are singletons, and 3.2% rests with the top ten. The V and J genes are TRBV9 and TRBJ2-3; TRBD1 is a possible D gene (6 bases). The sequencing sample was made of PBMCs or T cells enriched from blood (not recorded which). The clonotype originates from a woman between 25 and 40 years old who had been exposed to COVID-19. CDR3 region: CASSEGLRTDAQYF. In DNA, the CDR3 is TGTGCCAGCAGCGAGGGGCTGAGGACAGATGCGCAGTATTTT.